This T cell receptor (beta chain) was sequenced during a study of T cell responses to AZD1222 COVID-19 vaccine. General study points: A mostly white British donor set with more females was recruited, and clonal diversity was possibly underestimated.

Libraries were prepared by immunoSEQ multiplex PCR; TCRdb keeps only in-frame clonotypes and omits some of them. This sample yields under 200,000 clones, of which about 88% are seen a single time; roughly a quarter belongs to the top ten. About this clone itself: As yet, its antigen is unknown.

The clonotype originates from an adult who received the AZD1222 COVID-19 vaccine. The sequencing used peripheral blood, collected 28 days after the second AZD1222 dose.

In DNA, the CDR3 is TGCAGTGCTAGAGGCCGGGACCAAAGGTACTTC. This translates into CSARGRDQRYF. The chain joins TRBV20-1 to TRBJ2-5; D may be TRBD1 or TRBD2 (5 bases each). The ends were cut back, 1 base at V and 13 bases at J, with 13 bases in the middle. CDR3 size: 11 residues. Germline loops: CDR1 DFQATT, CDR2 SNEGSKA (reference sequence).